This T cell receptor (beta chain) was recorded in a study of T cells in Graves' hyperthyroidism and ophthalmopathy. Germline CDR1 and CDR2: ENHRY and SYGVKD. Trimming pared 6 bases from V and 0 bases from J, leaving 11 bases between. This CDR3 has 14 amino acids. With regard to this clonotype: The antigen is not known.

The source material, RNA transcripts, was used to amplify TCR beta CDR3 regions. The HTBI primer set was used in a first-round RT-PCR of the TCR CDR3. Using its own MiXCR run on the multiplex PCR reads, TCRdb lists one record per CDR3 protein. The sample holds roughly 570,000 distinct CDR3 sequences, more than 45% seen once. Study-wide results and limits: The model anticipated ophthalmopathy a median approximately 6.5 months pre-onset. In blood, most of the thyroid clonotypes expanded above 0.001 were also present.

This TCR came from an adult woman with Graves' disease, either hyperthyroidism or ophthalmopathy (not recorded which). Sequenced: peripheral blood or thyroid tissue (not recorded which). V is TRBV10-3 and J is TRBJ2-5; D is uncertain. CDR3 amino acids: CAIRVTDDQETQYF. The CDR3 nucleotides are TGTGCCATCAGGGTAACAGACGACCAAGAGACCCAGTACTTC.